This TCR beta chain comes out of a study of CD8+ T cells in alopecia areata. Turning to the study itself: Tofacitinib therapy took 6 to 18 months; 6 months off drug came after. The authors scored treated patients' severity by affected scalp percentage. Overall study results and limits: Scalp and blood samples kept many expanded lesional clones throughout tofacitinib.

This CDR3 region has 17 residues. V dropped 1 base and J dropped 6 bases, with 21 bases sitting between them. The germline gives CDR1 MGHRA, CDR2 YSYEKL. Reverse transcribed after extraction, RNA yielded cDNA as the sequencing template. Repertoires were generated with immunoSEQ multiplex PCR, while TCRdb's copy carries only in-frame clones and drops some. This sample has around 190,000 clones, with about 64% found just once. This clone was found a few times. Its antigen is not identified. The sample's treatment: oral pan-JAK inhibitor, 5-10 mg twice daily. This specimen was CD4+ T cells sorted from blood, taken at week 4, from a patient treated with tofacitinib. The receptor was isolated from a human donor with alopecia areata. V is TRBV4-1 and J is TRBJ2-5; tentatively, D is TRBD1 (8 bases). CDR3 nucleotides: TGCGCCAGCAGCCAAGGCAAGACAGGGGCTAGCGGAAAGACCCAGTACTTC. Protein sequence: CASSQGKTGASGKTQYF.